This entry lists 8 T cell receptor beta chains sequenced from one sample in a study of cytomegalovirus exposure and HLA in healthy donors. Primers for the PCR totalled 60 Vbeta and 13 Jbeta. Clones were sequenced by immunoSEQ multiplex PCR, and TCRdb holds only the in-frame ones, with some missing. The sample lists 150,000 to 200,000 clones; 80% to 90% were seen once. Sequenced material: PBMCs. The source of these receptors is a man younger than 35 in good health and CMV-seropositive.

The chain combines TRBV9 with TRBJ1-3; no clear D gene. The CDR3 is 13 residues long. Trimming took 1 base from V and 3 from J, leaving 5 bases between them. Looked up from germline, CDR1 is SGDLS and CDR2 is YYNGEE. CDR3 protein: CASSVQDGNTIYF. For the CDR3, the DNA is TGTGCCAGCAGCGTACAGGATGGAAACACCATATATTTT.

To note about this clone: The junction shows a germline mismatch at one end, possibly a read error. The V gene is TRBV27, the J gene TRBJ2-1; 12 nucleotides match TRBD2. This CDR3 comprises 14 residues. Per germline, CDR1 MNHEY and CDR2 SMNVEV (reference sequence). CDR3 DNA: TGTGCCAGCAGTCTCGGGACTAGCGGGTACGAGCAATTCTTC. This encodes CASSLGTSGYEQFF.

The DNA for the CDR3 is TGTGCCAGCAGCCCCGTCCGGACAGTAAATGAAAAACTGTTTTTT. Protein: CASSPVRTVNEKLFF. The rearrangement uses TRBV5-5 and TRBJ1-4, with D tentatively TRBD1 (6 bases). The CDR3 is 15 amino acids. V was shortened by 4 bases and J by 5 bases, with 15 bases between the two germline ends. The V gene's germline CDR1 is SGHKS and CDR2 YYEKEE (reference sequence).

V gene TRBV6-5 combines with J gene TRBJ1-2; TRBD1 matches at 7 bases. This CDR3 has 14 residues. Germline values: CDR1 MNHEY, CDR2 SVGAGI. V lost 5 bases, J lost 2 bases, and 5 bases stayed unmatched. Written as DNA, the CDR3 is TGTGCCAGCAGTGGGACAGAAAGGAACTATGGCTACACCTTC. It encodes CASSGTERNYGYTF.

The chain has TRBV19 and TRBJ1-2; TRBD1 matches 11 bases. The CDR3 covers 15 residues. J gave up 3 bases and V 3 bases, and 3 bases lay outside the gene matches. CDR1 and CDR2 (germline): LNHDA, SQIVND (reference sequence). The CDR3 sequence: CASSIRDRGDYGYTF. CDR3 DNA: TGTGCCAGTAGTATCCGGGACAGGGGGGACTATGGCTACACCTTC. Variable domain in full (rest from reference TRBV19 and TRBJ1-2): DGGITQSPKYLFRKEGQNVTLSCEQNLNHDAMYWYRQDPGQGLRLIYYSQIVNDFQKGDIAEGYSVSREKKESFPLTVTSAQKNPTAFYLCASSIRDRGDYGYTFGSGTRLTVV.

J is TRBJ1-5 and V is TRBV5-8; weak D call: TRBD1 (5 bases). The CDR3 length is 15 residues. Per germline, CDR1 SGHTS and CDR2 YDEGEE. Trimming took 5 bases from V and 0 from J, leaving 12 bases between them. The CDR3 bases are TGTGCCAGCAGGATGACAGAGTATAGCAATCAGCCCCAGCATTTT. This codes for CASRMTEYSNQPQHF.

This chain joins TRBV5-1 and TRBJ1-6, with a tentative D call TRBD1 (6 bases). Germline-derived CDR1 and CDR2 are SGHRS and YFSETQ. The CDR3 has 13 residues. The V end lost 3 bases, the J end lost 8 bases, and 9 bases lay between the germline ends. This CDR3 reads CASSSTGDSPLHF. CDR3 bases: TGCGCCAGCAGCTCGACAGGCGATTCACCCCTCCACTTT.

The genes are TRBV5-4 and TRBJ2-5, with 7 bases matching TRBD2. Trimming removed 2 bases from V and 6 bases from J; junction bases left unmatched: 13. Germline V CDR1 and CDR2: SGHNT, YYREEE (reference sequence). This CDR3 has 16 residues. The CDR3 nucleotides read TGTGCCAGCAGCTTCCTCAGCGGGGAGTTGGGTCAGACCCAGTACTTC. Protein: CASSFLSGELGQTQYF. Full variable domain (missing parts from reference TRBV5-4 and TRBJ2-5): ETGVTQSPTHLIKTRGQQVTLRCSSQSGHNTVSWYQQALGQGPQFIFQYYREEENGRGNFPPRFSGLQFPNYSSELNVNALELDDSALYLCASSFLSGELGQTQYFGPGTRLLVL.